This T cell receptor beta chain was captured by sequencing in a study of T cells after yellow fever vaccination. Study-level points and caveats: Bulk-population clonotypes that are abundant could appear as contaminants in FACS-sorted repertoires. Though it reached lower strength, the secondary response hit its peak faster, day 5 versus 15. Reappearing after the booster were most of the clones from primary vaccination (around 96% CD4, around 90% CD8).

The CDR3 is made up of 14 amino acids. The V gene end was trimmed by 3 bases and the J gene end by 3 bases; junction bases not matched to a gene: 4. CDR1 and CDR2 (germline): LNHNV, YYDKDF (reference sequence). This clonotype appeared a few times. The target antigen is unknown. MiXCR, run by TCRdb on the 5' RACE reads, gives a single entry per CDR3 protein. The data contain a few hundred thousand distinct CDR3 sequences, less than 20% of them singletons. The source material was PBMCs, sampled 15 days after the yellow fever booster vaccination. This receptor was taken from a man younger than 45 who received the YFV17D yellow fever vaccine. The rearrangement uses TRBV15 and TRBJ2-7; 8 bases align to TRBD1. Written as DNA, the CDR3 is TGTGCCACCAGCAGTGGACAGGGAATCTACGAGCAGTACTTC. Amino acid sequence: CATSSGQGIYEQYF.